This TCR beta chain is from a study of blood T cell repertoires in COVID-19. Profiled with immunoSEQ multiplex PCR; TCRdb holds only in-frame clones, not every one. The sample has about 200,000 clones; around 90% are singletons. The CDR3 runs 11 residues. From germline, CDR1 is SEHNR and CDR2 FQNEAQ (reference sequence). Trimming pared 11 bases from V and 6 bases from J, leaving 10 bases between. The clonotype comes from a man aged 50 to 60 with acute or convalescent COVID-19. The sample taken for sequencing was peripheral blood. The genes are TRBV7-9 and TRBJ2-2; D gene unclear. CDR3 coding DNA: TGTGCCGAAGACACGCCCGGGGAGCTGTTTTTT. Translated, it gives CAEDTPGELFF.